The present TCR beta chain was sequenced within a study of blood T cell repertoires in COVID-19. Study-wide background: Sites in the United States, Italy and Spain provided acute and convalescent COVID-19 samples. Sample material is recorded as cDNA or gDNA derived from T cells, B-cell-depleted T cells, or PBMCs.

How the authors handled the data: Reference gene primer amplification yielded estimated nucleated cell counts. Sequenced by immunoSEQ multiplex PCR; TCRdb stores in-frame clones only, minus some. V and J calls and clone size come straight from that table; D and trimming were deduced from the DNA. The top ten hold roughly 25% of the sample, which has approximately 120,000 clones, just under 80% seen once. The origin of this receptor is a human donor in a cohort sampled during active COVID-19. Sequenced sample: peripheral blood.

DNA for the CDR3: TGTGCCAGCAGCGATAGGGGCCGAACAGATACGCAGTATTTT. Translation: CASSDRGRTDTQYF. V gene TRBV27 combines with J gene TRBJ2-3, with a weak D call TRBD1 (5 bases). Trimming left V 6 bases short and J 3 bases short, with 13 bases between. Germline V gives CDR1 MNHEY, CDR2 SMNVEV (reference sequence). The CDR3 totals 14 residues.